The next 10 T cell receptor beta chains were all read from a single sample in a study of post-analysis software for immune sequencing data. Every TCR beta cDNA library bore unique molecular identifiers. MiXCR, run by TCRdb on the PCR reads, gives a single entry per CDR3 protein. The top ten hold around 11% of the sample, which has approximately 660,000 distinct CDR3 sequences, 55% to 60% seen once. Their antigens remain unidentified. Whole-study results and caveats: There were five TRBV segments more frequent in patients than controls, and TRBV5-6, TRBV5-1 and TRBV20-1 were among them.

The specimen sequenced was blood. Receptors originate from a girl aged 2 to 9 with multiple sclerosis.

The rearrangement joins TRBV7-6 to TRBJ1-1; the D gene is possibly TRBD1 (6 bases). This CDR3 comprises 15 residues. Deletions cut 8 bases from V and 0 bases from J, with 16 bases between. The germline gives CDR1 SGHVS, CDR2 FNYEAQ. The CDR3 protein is CASVTGWTMNTEAFF. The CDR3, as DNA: TGTGCCAGCGTCACAGGGTGGACGATGAACACTGAAGCTTTCTTT.

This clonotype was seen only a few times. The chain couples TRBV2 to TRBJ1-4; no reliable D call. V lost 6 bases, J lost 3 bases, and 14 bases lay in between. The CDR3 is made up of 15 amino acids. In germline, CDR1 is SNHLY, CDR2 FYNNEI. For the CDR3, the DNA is TGTGCCAGCAGCGGCCCCCCTGGGGCTAATGAAAAACTGTTTTTT. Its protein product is CASSGPPGANEKLFF.

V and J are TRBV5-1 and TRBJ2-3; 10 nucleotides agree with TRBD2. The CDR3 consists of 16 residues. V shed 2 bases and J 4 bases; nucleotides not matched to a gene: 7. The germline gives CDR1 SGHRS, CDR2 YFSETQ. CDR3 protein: CASSFVGLAGADTQYF. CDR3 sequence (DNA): TGCGCCAGCAGCTTTGTGGGGCTAGCGGGAGCAGATACGCAGTATTTT.

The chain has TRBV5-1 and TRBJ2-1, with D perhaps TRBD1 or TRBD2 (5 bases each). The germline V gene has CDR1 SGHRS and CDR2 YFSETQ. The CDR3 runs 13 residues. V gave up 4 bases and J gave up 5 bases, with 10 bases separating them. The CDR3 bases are TGCGCCAGCAGCCGGGGACGAGACAATGAGCAGTTCTTC. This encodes CASSRGRDNEQFF. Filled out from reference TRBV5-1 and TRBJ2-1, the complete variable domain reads KAGVTQTPRYLIKTRGQQVTLSCSPISGHRSVSWYQQTPGQGLQFLFEYFSETQRNKGNFPGRFSGRQFSNSRSEMNVSTLELGDSALYLCASSRGRDNEQFFGPGTRLTVL.

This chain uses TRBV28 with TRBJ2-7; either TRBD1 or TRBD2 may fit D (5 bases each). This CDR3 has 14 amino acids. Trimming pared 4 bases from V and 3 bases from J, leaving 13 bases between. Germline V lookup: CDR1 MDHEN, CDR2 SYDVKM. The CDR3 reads CASSSPGPDYEQYF. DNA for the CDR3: TGTGCCAGCAGTTCACCGGGACCAGACTACGAGCAGTACTTC.

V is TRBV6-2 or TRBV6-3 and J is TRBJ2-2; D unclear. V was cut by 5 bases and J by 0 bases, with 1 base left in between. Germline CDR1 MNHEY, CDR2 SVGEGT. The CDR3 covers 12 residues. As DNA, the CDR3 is TGTGCCAGCAGTACGAACACCGGGGAGCTGTTTTTT. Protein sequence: CASSTNTGELFF.

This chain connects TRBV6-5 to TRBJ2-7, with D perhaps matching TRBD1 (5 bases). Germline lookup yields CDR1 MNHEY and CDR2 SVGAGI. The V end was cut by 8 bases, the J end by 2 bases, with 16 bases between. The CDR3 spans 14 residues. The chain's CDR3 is CASGKGVGTYEQYF. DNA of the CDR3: TGTGCCAGCGGGAAAGGGGTCGGAACCTACGAGCAGTACTTC.

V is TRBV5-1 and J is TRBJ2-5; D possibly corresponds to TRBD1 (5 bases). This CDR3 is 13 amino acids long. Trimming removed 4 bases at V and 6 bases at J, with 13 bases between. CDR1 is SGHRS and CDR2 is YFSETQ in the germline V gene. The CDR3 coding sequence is TGCGCCAGCAGCCCCGGACAAGAAAAGACCCAGTACTTC. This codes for CASSPGQEKTQYF.

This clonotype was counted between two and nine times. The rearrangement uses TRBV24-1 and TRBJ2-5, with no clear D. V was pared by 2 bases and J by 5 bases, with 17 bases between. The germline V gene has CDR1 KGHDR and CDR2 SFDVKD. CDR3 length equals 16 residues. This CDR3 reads CATSDYQTGGVETQYF. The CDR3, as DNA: TGTGCCACCAGTGATTATCAGACGGGTGGCGTGGAGACCCAGTACTTC.

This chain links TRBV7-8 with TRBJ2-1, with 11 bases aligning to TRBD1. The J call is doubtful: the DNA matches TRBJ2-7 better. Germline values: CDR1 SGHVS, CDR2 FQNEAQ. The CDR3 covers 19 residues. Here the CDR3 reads CASSLDGQGAQSSYNEQYF. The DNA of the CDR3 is TGTGCCAGCAGCTTAGATGGACAGGGGGCGCAGAGCTCCTACAATGAGCAGTACTTC.